Here is one T cell receptor beta chain with its context. Its specificity is not known. This sample was included in a study of T cell responses to AZD1222 COVID-19 vaccine. Study findings and constraints: Repertoires in all cases were sampled only once the peak T cell response had passed.

Assay: immunoSEQ multiplex PCR; the TCRdb copy retains only in-frame clones and omits some. Of 180,000 or so clones in the sample, roughly 91% were seen once. The source was peripheral blood, collected 28 days after the second dose of the MenACWY control vaccine. The clonotype was recovered from an adult who received the MenACWY meningococcal vaccine as a control.

The CDR3 DNA reads as TGTGCCAGCAGTGCGGGCAGTTTGGAAAAACTGTTTTTT. Translation: CASSAGSLEKLFF. The chain uses TRBV6-4 and TRBJ1-4; no reliable D call. Germline V CDR1 and CDR2: MRHNA, SNTAGT. The V end was cut by 4 bases, the J end by 8 bases, with 11 bases between. This CDR3 spans 13 amino acids.